Following are 24 T cell receptor beta chains from one sample sequenced in a study of Tregs in tolerant kidney transplant recipients. For these receptors, no antigen is known. TCRdb's copy holds only in-frame clones and misses some; the assay was immunoSEQ multiplex PCR. Among some 18,000 clones listed, about three fifths were seen once. Sequenced input: Tregs from blood cultured with allogeneic cells. These receptors originate from a human donor in good health.

The chain couples TRBV6-1 to TRBJ1-1; weak D call: TRBD1 (5 bases). This CDR3 is built from 14 residues. CDR1 and CDR2 (germline): MNHNS, SASEGT. V lost 2 bases to trimming and J lost 6 bases, with 13 bases between them. This CDR3 reads CASSERVGGAEAFF. The CDR3 nucleotides read TGTGCCAGCAGTGAAAGGGTTGGAGGGGCTGAAGCTTTCTTT.

The rearrangement uses TRBV5-5 and TRBJ1-2; D gene ambiguous. The CDR3 has 14 residues. The germline gives CDR1 SGHKS, CDR2 YYEKEE (reference sequence). V was trimmed by 6 bases and J by 4 bases, leaving 16 bases between them. DNA of the CDR3: TGTGCCAGCACCCCCGGTAGGCGGGCCTATGGCTACACCTTC. Amino acid sequence: CASTPGRRAYGYTF.

This sequence joins TRBV9 and TRBJ2-7; unclear D gene. CDR1 SGDLS and CDR2 YYNGEE come from the germline V gene. Trimming left V 0 bases short and J 2 bases short, with 12 bases between. The CDR3 contains 15 residues. The CDR3 protein is CASSVAAGLTYEQYF. DNA of the CDR3: TGTGCCAGCAGCGTAGCCGCAGGCCTTACCTACGAGCAGTACTTC.

This clone was observed a handful of times. V is TRBV6-1 and J is TRBJ2-4, with TRBD2 as a possible D gene (6 bases). Trimming pared 2 bases from V and 8 bases from J, leaving 16 bases between. This CDR3 is 15 amino acids long. The germline V gene encodes CDR1 MNHNS and CDR2 SASEGT. The CDR3 protein is CASSEWRVRGDIQYF. The CDR3 DNA sequence: TGTGCCAGCAGTGAATGGAGGGTTCGAGGTGACATTCAGTACTTC.

The CDR3 sequence is CASSLATGAFSGNTIYF. As DNA, the CDR3 is TGTGCCAGCAGCCTGGCGACAGGGGCTTTCTCTGGAAACACCATATATTTT. This sequence joins TRBV5-5 and TRBJ1-3, with 8 positions matching TRBD1. Trimming removed 4 bases from V and 0 bases from J; junction bases left unmatched: 9. CDR1 SGHKS and CDR2 YYEKEE come from the germline V gene (reference sequence). The length of the CDR3 is 17 residues.

V is TRBV29-1 and J is TRBJ2-4; D is uncertain. CDR3 size: 12 residues. Germline V CDR1 and CDR2: SQVTM, ANQGSEA. V shed 7 bases and J shed 2 bases, with 9 bases lying between them. The CDR3 reads CSAARTKNIQYF. CDR3 in DNA: TGCAGCGCAGCTAGGACCAAAAACATTCAGTACTTC. The whole variable domain, remainder taken from reference TRBV29-1 and TRBJ2-4, is SAVISQKPSRDICQRGTSLTIQCQVDSQVTMMFWYRQQPGQSLTLIATANQGSEATYESGFVIDKFPISRPNLTFSTLTVSNMSPEDSSIYLCSAARTKNIQYFGAGTRLSVL.

The chain combines TRBV5-1 with TRBJ1-1; no clear D gene. There are 13 residues in the CDR3. The germline gives CDR1 SGHRS, CDR2 YFSETQ. Trimming left V 3 bases short and J 0 bases short, with 6 bases between. CDR3 in DNA: TGCGCCAGCAGCTCGGGGATGAACACTGAAGCTTTCTTT. Its translation: CASSSGMNTEAFF.

The chain links TRBV7-8 to TRBJ2-1, with 12 positions matching TRBD2. J was trimmed by 10 bases and V by 5 bases; bases with no gene match: 15. The CDR3 length is 17 residues. Germline V gene lookup returns CDR1 SGHVS and CDR2 FQNEAQ. CDR3 loop: CASSHQQASGGGWEQFF. CDR3 DNA sequence: TGTGCCAGCAGCCACCAGCAGGCTAGCGGGGGGGGTTGGGAGCAGTTCTTC.

The chain carries TRBV5-1 and TRBJ2-1, with 10 nucleotides matching TRBD1. CDR1 and CDR2 (germline): SGHRS, YFSETQ. V lost 4 bases to trimming and J lost 8 bases; unmatched junction nucleotides: 12. The CDR3 is made up of 16 amino acids. DNA of the CDR3: TGCGCCAGCAGCCCTCCCCCGACAGGGGGCATATATGAGCAGTTCTTC. It specifies CASSPPPTGGIYEQFF.

The chain recombines TRBV13 with TRBJ1-1; D is perhaps TRBD1 (5 bases). The CDR3 covers 16 residues. CDR1 is PRHDT and CDR2 is FYEKMQ in the germline V gene (reference sequence). V lost 1 base and J lost 4, with 16 bases in between. The chain's CDR3 is CASSLEGQGAGTEAFF. CDR3 DNA: TGTGCCAGCAGCTTAGAGGGCCAGGGCGCGGGCACTGAAGCTTTCTTT.

CDR3 sequence: CASSLENPSTDTQYF. The CDR3 DNA sequence: TGCGCCAGCAGCTTGGAGAATCCCTCCACAGATACGCAGTATTTT. This chain connects TRBV5-1 to TRBJ2-3; D gene unclear. The germline V gene encodes CDR1 SGHRS and CDR2 YFSETQ. This CDR3 contains 15 residues. The ends were cut back, 0 bases at V and 2 bases at J, with 10 bases in the middle.

This clone was detected once. The chain joins TRBV18 to TRBJ1-2, with D perhaps TRBD1 (5 bases). CDR1 is KGHSH, CDR2 LQKENI, per germline. This CDR3 has 14 residues. Trimming pared 4 bases from V and 4 bases from J, leaving 13 bases between. CDR3 loop: CASSHPEQGYGYTF. DNA for the CDR3: TGTGCCAGCTCACACCCCGAGCAGGGCTATGGCTACACCTTC.

This chain joins TRBV12-5 and TRBJ2-7, with a possible D match to TRBD2 (5 bases). This CDR3 region has 15 residues. Trimming left V 0 bases short and J 2 bases short, with 11 bases between. CDR1 and CDR2 from the germline V gene are LGHNT and FRNRAP. CDR3 in DNA: TGTGCTAGTGGTTTGGTATTAACGGGAACCTACGAGCAGTACTTC. Translation: CASGLVLTGTYEQYF.

The V call is TRBV11-2, the J call TRBJ2-3; TRBD1 is a possible D gene (5 bases). The length of the CDR3 is 12 residues. Deletions cut 1 base from V and 7 bases from J, with 6 bases between. Germline V gene sequence: CDR1 SGHAT, CDR2 FQNNGV. The CDR3 reads CASSLGGYTQYF. In DNA form, the CDR3 reads TGTGCCAGCAGCTTAGGGGGCTATACGCAGTATTTT.

The CDR3 region has the DNA TGTGCCAGCAGTCTAATTTGGGAGCAGTACTTC. It yields the protein CASSLIWEQYF. V and J are TRBV6-4 and TRBJ2-7, with no clear D. The CDR3 is 11 residues long. The V and J ends lost 5 bases and 7 bases respectively, with 9 bases between them. Germline V gives CDR1 MRHNA, CDR2 SNTAGT.

The chain couples TRBV7-9 to TRBJ1-4, with 7 bases aligning to TRBD1. Per the germline V gene, CDR1 is SEHNR and CDR2 is FQNEAQ (reference sequence). The CDR3 is 12 residues long. The V and J ends lost 5 bases and 7 bases, in that order; junction bases with no gene match: 1. CDR3 in amino acids: CASSQGVEKLFF. CDR3 coding DNA: TGTGCCAGCAGCCAGGGGGTTGAAAAACTGTTTTTT.

This clone appeared a single time. The J gene is TRBJ1-1, the V gene TRBV11-2; a weak D match, TRBD1 (6 bases). V dropped 0 bases and J dropped 5 bases, with 10 bases sitting between them. CDR3 size: 14 residues. CDR1 SGHAT and CDR2 FQNNGV come from the germline V gene. CDR3 nucleotides: TGTGCCAGCAGCTTAGACAGGGGAAGGACTGAAGCTTTCTTT. This translates into CASSLDRGRTEAFF.

J is TRBJ1-3 and V is TRBV18; D not certain. Germline CDR1 and CDR2: KGHSH and LQKENI. The CDR3 contains 16 residues. The V end was cut by 1 base, the J end by 0 bases, with 10 bases between. In DNA, the CDR3 is TGTGCCAGCTCACCACAGGGAGCACACTCTGGAAACACCATATATTTT. Translating it yields CASSPQGAHSGNTIYF. The full variable domain, its missing parts supplied by reference TRBV18 and TRBJ1-3, is NAGVMQNPRHLVRRRGQEARLRCSPMKGHSHVYWYRQLPEEGLKFMVYLQKENIIDESGMPKERFSAEFPKEGPSILRIQQVVRGDSAAYFCASSPQGAHSGNTIYFGEGSWLTVV.

This clone was seen only a few times. The chain is built from TRBV2 and TRBJ2-5; no firm D call. CDR1 is SNHLY, CDR2 FYNNEI, per germline. The CDR3 contains 13 residues. V lost 0 bases and J lost 7, with 9 bases in between. The CDR3 DNA follows: TGTGCCAGCAGTGAAGCGGCCGGCGGGACCCAGTACTTC. The encoded protein is CASSEAAGGTQYF.

The rearrangement joins TRBV2 to TRBJ2-2, with D tentatively TRBD1 (6 bases). The CDR3 totals 13 residues. Deletions cut 11 bases from V and 1 base from J, with 11 bases between. The germline V gene encodes CDR1 SNHLY and CDR2 FYNNEI. As DNA, the CDR3 is TGTGCCGACTCGGGACAGAACACCGGGGAGCTGTTTTTT. Its translation is CADSGQNTGELFF. The variable domain in full, with the rest retrieved from reference TRBV2 and TRBJ2-2, is EPEVTQTPSHQVTQMGQEVILRCVPISNHLYFYWYRQILGQKVEFLVSFYNNEISEKSEIFDDQFSVERPDGSNFTLKIRSTKLEDSAMYFCADSGQNTGELFFGEGSRLTVL.

In its sample, this clone was seen a few times. The rearrangement joins TRBV25-1 to TRBJ2-7; D possibly corresponds to TRBD2 (7 bases). Deletions cut 4 bases from V and 7 bases from J, with 17 bases between. This CDR3 contains 14 residues. From germline, CDR1 is MGHDK and CDR2 SYGVNS. CDR3: CASSGRTVGGEQYF. CDR3 sequence (DNA): TGTGCCAGCAGTGGGAGGACAGTGGGGGGGGAGCAGTACTTC.

J is TRBJ1-2 and V is TRBV5-4, with TRBD1 matching over 7 bases. The V gene's germline CDR1 is SGHNT and CDR2 YYREEE (reference sequence). V dropped 4 bases and J dropped 4; count of bases not matched to a gene: 10. The CDR3 covers 15 residues. This chain's CDR3 is CASSLGGTELYGYTF. CDR3 sequence (DNA): TGTGCCAGCAGCCTTGGGGGGACAGAGCTCTATGGCTACACCTTC. Full variable domain (rest looked up from reference TRBV5-4 and TRBJ1-2): ETGVTQSPTHLIKTRGQQVTLRCSSQSGHNTVSWYQQALGQGPQFIFQYYREEENGRGNFPPRFSGLQFPNYSSELNVNALELDDSALYLCASSLGGTELYGYTFGSGTRLTVV.

The gene calls are TRBV6-5 and TRBJ1-2; D is perhaps TRBD1 (5 bases). CDR3 length: 14 residues. Germline V gene data show CDR1 as MNHEY and CDR2 as SVGAGI. V lost 6 bases and J lost 6, with 17 bases in between. CDR3: CASSSERGTNGYTF. The CDR3 nucleotides read TGTGCCAGCAGCTCCGAAAGGGGCACTAATGGCTACACCTTC.

This clone was picked up a small number of times. At the DNA level, this CDR3 is encoded by other sequences in the same sample as well. The rearrangement joins TRBV11-2 to TRBJ1-5; a weak D match, TRBD1 (5 bases). The V end lost 2 bases, the J end lost 7 bases, and 9 bases lay between the germline ends. CDR3 length: 13 amino acids. Germline V gene lookup returns CDR1 SGHAT and CDR2 FQNNGV. The CDR3 bases are TGTGCCAGCAGCTTACAGGGAGGGCAGCCCCAGCATTTT. Amino acid sequence: CASSLQGGQPQHF.